Shown below are 3 T cell receptor beta chains from a single sample sequenced in a study of shared clonotypes between healthy human individuals (dated by TCRdb to 2018 to 2020). Libraries came from the immunoSEQ multiplex PCR assay. TCRdb limited this immuneACCESS table to in-frame rearrangements with V and J called. A share of clones is missing; checked studies link under half to unresolved V genes, and the rest is unexplained. Recorded for this sample are about 2.4 million clones; roughly 93% of them occurred a single time. The top ten constitute 0.36% of the sample. Sequenced: naive CD4+ T cells from PBMCs. The meaning of the sample's cell subset or site label: CD45RA+ positively selected. The receptors were sampled from a man in his late teens or twenties in good health. Some clones in this sample may be carry-over from other donors' samples.

The gene calls are TRBV11-2 and TRBJ2-7; 11 nucleotides agree with TRBD2. V was pared by 1 base and J by 0 bases, with 8 bases of the junction left unmatched. Germline assignment: CDR1 SGHAT and CDR2 FQNNGV. This CDR3 has 18 amino acids. The CDR3 coding sequence is TGTGCCAGCAGCTTAGGGTCCCGGACTAGCGGGCCCTCCTACGAGCAGTACTTC. It is translated as CASSLGSRTSGPSYEQYF.

The genes are TRBV4-1 and TRBJ2-7, with TRBD1 matching 10 bases. Germline values: CDR1 MGHRA, CDR2 YSYEKL. With V trimmed by 4 bases and J by 2 bases, 2 bases remained unmatched. CDR3 length: 14 amino acids. The CDR3 nucleotides read TGCGCCAGCAGCCGCGGACAGGGGGCCTACGAGCAGTACTTC. Its translation: CASSRGQGAYEQYF.

V is TRBV11-1 and J is TRBJ2-7; the match to TRBD2 covers 10 bases. With V trimmed by 5 bases and J by 2 bases, 6 bases remained unmatched. CDR3 size: 15 residues. Germline-derived CDR1 and CDR2 are SGHAT and FQDESV (reference sequence). The CDR3 DNA is TGTGCCAGCAGCCCCAGGACTAGCGGTACCTACGAGCAGTACTTC. Translating it yields CASSPRTSGTYEQYF.